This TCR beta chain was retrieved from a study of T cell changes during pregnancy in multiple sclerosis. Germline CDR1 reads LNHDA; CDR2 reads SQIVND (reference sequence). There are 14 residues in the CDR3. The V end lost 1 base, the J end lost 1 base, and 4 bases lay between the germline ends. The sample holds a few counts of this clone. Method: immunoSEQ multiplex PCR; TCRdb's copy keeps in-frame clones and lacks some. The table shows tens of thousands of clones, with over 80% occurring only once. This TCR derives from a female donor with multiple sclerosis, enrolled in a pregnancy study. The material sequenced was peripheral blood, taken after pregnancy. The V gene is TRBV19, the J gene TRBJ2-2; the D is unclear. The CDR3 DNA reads TGTGCCAGTAGTATAGCAGTGAACACCGGGGAGCTGTTTTTT. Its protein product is CASSIAVNTGELFF. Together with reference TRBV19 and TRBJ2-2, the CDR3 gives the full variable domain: DGGITQSPKYLFRKEGQNVTLSCEQNLNHDAMYWYRQDPGQGLRLIYYSQIVNDFQKGDIAEGYSVSREKKESFPLTVTSAQKNPTAFYLCASSIAVNTGELFFGEGSRLTVL.